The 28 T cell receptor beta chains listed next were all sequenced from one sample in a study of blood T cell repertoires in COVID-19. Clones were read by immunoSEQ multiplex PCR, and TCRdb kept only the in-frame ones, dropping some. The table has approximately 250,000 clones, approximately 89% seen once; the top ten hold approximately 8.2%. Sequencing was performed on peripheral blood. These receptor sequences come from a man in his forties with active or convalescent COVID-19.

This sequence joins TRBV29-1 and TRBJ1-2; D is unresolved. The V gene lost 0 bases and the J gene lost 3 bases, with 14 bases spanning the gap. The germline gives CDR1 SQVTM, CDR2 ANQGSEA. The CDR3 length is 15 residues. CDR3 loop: CSVEDSWAGDYGYTF. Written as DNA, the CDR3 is TGCAGCGTTGAAGATAGTTGGGCCGGGGACTATGGCTACACCTTC.

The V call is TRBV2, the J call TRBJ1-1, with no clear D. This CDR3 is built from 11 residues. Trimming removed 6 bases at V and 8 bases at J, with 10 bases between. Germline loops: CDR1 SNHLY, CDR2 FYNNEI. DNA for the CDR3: TGTGCCAGCAGCGCTGACTACGAAGCTTTCTTT. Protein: CASSADYEAFF.

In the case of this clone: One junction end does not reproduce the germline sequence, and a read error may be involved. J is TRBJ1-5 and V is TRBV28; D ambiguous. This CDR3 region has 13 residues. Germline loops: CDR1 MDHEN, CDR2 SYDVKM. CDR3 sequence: CASSFPPLGLLNF. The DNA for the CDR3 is TGTGCCAGCAGTTTCCCTCCTCTGGGCCTCCTGAATTTT.

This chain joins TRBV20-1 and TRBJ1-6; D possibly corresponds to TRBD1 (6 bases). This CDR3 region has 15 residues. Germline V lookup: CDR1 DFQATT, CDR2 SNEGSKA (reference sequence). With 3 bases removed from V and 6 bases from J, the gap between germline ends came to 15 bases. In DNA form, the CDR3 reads TGCAGTGCTAGTCCCTCAGGGGTCGGTAATTCACCCCTCCACTTT. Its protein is CSASPSGVGNSPLHF.

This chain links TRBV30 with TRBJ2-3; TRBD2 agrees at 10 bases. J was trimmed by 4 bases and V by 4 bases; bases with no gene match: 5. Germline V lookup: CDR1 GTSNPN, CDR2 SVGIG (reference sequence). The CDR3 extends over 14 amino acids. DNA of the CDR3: TGTGCCTGGACTAGCGGGAGTCCTCCAGATACGCAGTATTTT. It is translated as CAWTSGSPPDTQYF. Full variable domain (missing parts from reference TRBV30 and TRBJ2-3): SQTIHQWPATLVQPVGSPLSLECTVEGTSNPNLYWYRQAAGRGLQLLFYSVGIGQISSEVPQNLSASRPQDRQFILSSKKLLLSDSGFYLCAWTSGSPPDTQYFGPGTRLTVL.

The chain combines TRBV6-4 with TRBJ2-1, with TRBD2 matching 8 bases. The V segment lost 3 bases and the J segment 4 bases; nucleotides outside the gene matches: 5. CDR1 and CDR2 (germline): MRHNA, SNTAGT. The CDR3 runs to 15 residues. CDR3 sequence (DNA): TGTGCCAGCAGTGAGAGAGCGGGGGATTACAATGAGCAGTTCTTC. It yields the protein CASSERAGDYNEQFF.

CDR3 DNA: TGTGCCAGCAGCGGGACCCCGGGACTAATTGTTACCGGGGAGCTGTTTTTT. Encoded protein: CASSGTPGLIVTGELFF. This rearrangement joins TRBV7-8 to TRBJ2-2; 7 bases are shared with TRBD2. Germline trimming cut 5 bases from V and 5 bases from J; bases unmatched to any gene: 14. The V gene's germline CDR1 is SGHVS and CDR2 FQNEAQ. This CDR3 spans 17 amino acids.

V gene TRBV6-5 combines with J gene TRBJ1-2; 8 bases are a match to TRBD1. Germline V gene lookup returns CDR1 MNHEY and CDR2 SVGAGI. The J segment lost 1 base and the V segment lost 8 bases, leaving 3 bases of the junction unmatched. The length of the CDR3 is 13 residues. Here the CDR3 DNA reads TGTGCCAGCGGGGGACAGGTTAACTATGGCTACACCTTC. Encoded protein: CASGGQVNYGYTF.

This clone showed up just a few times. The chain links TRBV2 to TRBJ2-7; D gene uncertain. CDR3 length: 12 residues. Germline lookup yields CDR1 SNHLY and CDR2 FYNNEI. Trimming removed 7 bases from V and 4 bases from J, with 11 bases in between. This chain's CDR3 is CASNETPYEQYF. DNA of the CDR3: TGTGCCAGCAACGAGACACCGTACGAGCAGTACTTC.

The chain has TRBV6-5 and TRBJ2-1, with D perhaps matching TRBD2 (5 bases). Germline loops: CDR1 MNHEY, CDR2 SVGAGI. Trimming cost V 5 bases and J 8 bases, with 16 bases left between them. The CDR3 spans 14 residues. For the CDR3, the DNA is TGTGCCAGCAGTATCGGACTTGGTTTGGATGAGCAGTTCTTC. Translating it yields CASSIGLGLDEQFF.

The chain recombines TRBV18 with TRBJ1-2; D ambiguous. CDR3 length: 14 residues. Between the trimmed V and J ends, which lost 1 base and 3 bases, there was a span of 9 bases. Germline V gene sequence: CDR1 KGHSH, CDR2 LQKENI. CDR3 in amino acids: CASSPQGDDYGYTF. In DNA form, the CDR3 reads TGTGCCAGCTCACCACAGGGAGATGACTATGGCTACACCTTC.

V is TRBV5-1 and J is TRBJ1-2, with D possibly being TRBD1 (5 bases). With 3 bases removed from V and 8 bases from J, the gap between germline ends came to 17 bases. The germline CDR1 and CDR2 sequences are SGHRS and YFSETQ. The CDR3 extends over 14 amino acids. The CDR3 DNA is TGCGCCAGCAGCTCACCAGGGTATGCTAACGGCTACACCTTC. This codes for CASSSPGYANGYTF.

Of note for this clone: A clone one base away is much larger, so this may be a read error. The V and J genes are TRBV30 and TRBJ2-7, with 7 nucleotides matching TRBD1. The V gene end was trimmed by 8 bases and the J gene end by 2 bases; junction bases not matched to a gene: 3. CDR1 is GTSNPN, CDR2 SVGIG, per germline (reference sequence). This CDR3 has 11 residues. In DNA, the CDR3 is TGTGCCCTCGGGACAGCCTACGAGCAGTACTTC. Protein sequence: CALGTAYEQYF.

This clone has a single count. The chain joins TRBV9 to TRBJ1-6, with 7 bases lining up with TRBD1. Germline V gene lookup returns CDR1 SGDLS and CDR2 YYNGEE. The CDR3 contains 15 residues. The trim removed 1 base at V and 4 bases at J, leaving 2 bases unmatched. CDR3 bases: TGTGCCAGCAGCGTAAGGGACAGTTATAATTCACCCCTCCACTTT. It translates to CASSVRDSYNSPLHF.

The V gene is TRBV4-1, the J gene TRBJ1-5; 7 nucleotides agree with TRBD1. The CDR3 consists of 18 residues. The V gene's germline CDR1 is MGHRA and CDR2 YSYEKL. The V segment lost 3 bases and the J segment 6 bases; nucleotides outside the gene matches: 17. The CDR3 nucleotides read TGCGCCAGCAGCCACCCCGCCCCGATCAGGGGGTTTTTTCAGCCCCAGCATTTT. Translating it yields CASSHPAPIRGFFQPQHF.

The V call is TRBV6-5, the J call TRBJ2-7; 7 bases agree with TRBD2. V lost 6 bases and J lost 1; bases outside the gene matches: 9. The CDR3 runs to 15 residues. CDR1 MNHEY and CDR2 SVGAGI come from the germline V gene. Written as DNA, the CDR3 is TGTGCCAGCAGGGGAGGGAGGGCTCTTTCCTACGAGCAGTACTTC. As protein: CASRGGRALSYEQYF.

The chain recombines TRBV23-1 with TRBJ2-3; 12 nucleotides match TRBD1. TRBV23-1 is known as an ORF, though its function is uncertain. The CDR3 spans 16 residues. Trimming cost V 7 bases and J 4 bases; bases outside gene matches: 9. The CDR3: CASNGGGQGAPDTQYF. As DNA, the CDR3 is TGCGCCAGCAACGGGGGGGGACAGGGGGCCCCAGATACGCAGTATTTT.

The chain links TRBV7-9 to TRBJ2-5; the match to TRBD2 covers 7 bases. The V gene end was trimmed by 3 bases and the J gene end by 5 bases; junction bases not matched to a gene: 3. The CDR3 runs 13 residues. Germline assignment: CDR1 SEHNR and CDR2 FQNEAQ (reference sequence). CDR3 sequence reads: CASSFWRGETQYF. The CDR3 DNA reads TGTGCCAGCAGCTTCTGGCGGGGGGAGACCCAGTACTTC.

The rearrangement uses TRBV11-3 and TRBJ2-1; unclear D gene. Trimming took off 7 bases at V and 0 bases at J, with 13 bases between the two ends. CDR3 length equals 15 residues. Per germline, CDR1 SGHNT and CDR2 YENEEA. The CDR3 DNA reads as TGTGCCAGCATCCTCCAACCCAGCTCCTACAATGAGCAGTTCTTC. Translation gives CASILQPSSYNEQFF.

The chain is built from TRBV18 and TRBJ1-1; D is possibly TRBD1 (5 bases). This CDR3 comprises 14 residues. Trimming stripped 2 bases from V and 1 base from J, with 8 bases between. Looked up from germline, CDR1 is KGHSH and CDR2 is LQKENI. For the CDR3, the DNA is TGTGCCAGCTCACCAATTGACAGGAACACTGAAGCTTTCTTT. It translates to CASSPIDRNTEAFF.

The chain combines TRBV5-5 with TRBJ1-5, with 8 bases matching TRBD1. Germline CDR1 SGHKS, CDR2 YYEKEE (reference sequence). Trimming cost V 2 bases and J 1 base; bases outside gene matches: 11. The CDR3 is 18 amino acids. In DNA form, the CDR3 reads TGTGCCAGCAGCTTACACCCGACAGGGGCGGGGAGCAATCAGCCCCAGCATTTT. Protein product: CASSLHPTGAGSNQPQHF. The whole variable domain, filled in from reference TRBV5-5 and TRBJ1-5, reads DAGVTQSPTHLIKTRGQQVTLRCSPISGHKSVSWYQQVLGQGPQFIFQYYEKEERGRGNFPDRFSARQFPNYSSELNVNALLLGDSALYLCASSLHPTGAGSNQPQHFGDGTRLSIL.

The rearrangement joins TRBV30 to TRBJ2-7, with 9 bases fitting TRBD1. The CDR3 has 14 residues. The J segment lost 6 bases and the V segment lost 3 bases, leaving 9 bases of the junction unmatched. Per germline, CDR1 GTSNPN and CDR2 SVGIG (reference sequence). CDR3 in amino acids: CAWSGGTGSVEQYF. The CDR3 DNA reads TGTGCCTGGAGCGGAGGGACAGGGTCCGTCGAGCAGTACTTC.

CDR3 region: CATSTAPVNYGYTF. In nucleotides, the CDR3 is TGTGCCACCAGCACAGCACCCGTTAACTATGGCTACACCTTC. This chain uses TRBV24-1 with TRBJ1-2; D gene unclear. V was trimmed by 7 bases and J by 1 base, leaving 12 bases between them. CDR1 is KGHDR, CDR2 SFDVKD, per germline. The CDR3 totals 14 residues.

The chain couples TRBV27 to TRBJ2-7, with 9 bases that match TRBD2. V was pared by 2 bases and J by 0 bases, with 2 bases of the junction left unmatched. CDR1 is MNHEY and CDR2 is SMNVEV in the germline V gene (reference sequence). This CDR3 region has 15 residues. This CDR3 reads CASSLAGGPSYEQYF. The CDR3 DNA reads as TGTGCCAGCAGTTTAGCGGGGGGGCCCTCCTACGAGCAGTACTTC.

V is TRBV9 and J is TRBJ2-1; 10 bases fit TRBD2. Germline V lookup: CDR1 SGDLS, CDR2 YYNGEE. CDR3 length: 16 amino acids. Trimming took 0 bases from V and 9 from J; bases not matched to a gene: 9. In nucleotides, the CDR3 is TGTGCCAGCAGCGTAGCACCTAGCGGGAGCTCGGGTGAGCAGTTCTTC. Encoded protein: CASSVAPSGSSGEQFF. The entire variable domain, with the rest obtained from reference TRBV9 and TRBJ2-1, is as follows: DSGVTQTPKHLITATGQRVTLRCSPRSGDLSVYWYQQSLDQGLQFLIQYYNGEERAKGNILERFSAQQFPDLHSELNLSSLELGDSALYFCASSVAPSGSSGEQFFGPGTRLTVL.

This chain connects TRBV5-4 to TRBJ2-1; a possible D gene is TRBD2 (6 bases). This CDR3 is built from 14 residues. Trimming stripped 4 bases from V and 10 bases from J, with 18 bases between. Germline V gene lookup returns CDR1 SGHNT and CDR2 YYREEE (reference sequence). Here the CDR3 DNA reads TGTGCCAGCAGCCCGCTGGGAGGCCGGCAGGAGCAGTTCTTC. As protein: CASSPLGGRQEQFF.

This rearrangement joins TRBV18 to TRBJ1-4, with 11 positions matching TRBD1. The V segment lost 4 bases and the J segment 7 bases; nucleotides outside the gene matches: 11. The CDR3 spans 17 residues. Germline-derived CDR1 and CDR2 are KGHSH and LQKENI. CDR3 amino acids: CASSLKPPGQGVEKLFF. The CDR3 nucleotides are TGTGCCAGCTCACTAAAACCTCCGGGACAGGGGGTTGAAAAACTGTTTTTT.

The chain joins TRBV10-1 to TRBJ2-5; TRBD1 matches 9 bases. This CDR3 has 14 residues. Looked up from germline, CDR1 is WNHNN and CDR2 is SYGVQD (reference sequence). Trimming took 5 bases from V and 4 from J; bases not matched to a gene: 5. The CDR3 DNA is TGCGCCAGCAGTCCCGGACAGGGGCCAGAGACCCAGTACTTC. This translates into CASSPGQGPETQYF.